The following is a T cell receptor (beta chain) sequence with its context. Its antigen is unknown. This sample was taken from a study of blood T cells in healthy people across ages. Alongside a J-beta primer mix, a sample-barcoded 5' primer served in a second PCR lasting roughly 7 to 11 cycles. Sequencing yielded, for each sample, at least 3 million paired-end reads carrying CDR3. Each CDR3 protein is one row after TCRdb ran MiXCR on the 5' RACE reads. The table shows about 580,000 distinct CDR3 sequences, with around 48% occurring only once. This CDR3 contains 14 residues. Germline V gene sequence: CDR1 MNHNY, CDR2 SVGAGI (reference sequence). Germline trimming cut 5 bases from V and 8 bases from J; bases unmatched to any gene: 8. Whole-study results and caveats: As naive T cell percentage varied, TCR beta diversity correlated strongly with it. No one knew whether donors had CMV, which possibly confounded expanded clonotype changes. As age increased, TCR beta diversity per million T cells fell in a roughly linear fashion.

Sequenced material: blood. The sequence was collected from a man older than 75 in good health. The gene calls are TRBV6-6 and TRBJ1-2; 10 bases fit TRBD1. CDR3 DNA: TGTGCCAGCAGTCCGGGACAGGGGTTAGAGGGCTACACCTTC. It codes for CASSPGQGLEGYTF.